These 31 T cell receptor beta chains share one sample of origin, sequenced in a study of T-cell reconstitution after alpha-beta-depleted transplantation in children. Using unique molecular identifiers, the investigators prepared the TCRbeta library. Each CDR3 protein is one row after TCRdb ran MiXCR on the PCR reads. This table has about 580,000 distinct CDR3 sequences, 23% appearing once. The starting material was PBMCs, mostly from graft donor cells, obtained 360 days after TCRalphabeta/CD19-depleted stem cell transplant. The receptors were sampled from a boy under three years old who had a stem cell transplant for acute myeloid leukemia, so the T cells may come from the graft donor.

V usage is TRBV6-1 and J usage is TRBJ2-5, with a tentative D call TRBD1 (6 bases). This CDR3 is built from 13 residues. Germline CDR1 MNHNS, CDR2 SASEGT. V was shortened by 8 bases and J by 5 bases, with 15 bases between the two germline ends. The CDR3 nucleotides read TGTGCCAGCCGGGACATCCCCCTCGAGACCCAGTACTTC. Translating gives CASRDIPLETQYF.

This clonotype was counted between two and nine times. The gene calls are TRBV4-3 and TRBJ2-7, with 9 bases matching TRBD1. The CDR3 has 17 residues. With V trimmed by 0 bases and J by 4 bases, 10 bases remained unmatched. Germline loops: CDR1 LGHNA, CDR2 YSLEER. CDR3 nucleotides: TGCGCCAGCAGCCAAGAGGGGCCGGGACAGGGAATATACGAGCAGTACTTC. Residues: CASSQEGPGQGIYEQYF.

This chain links TRBV29-1 with TRBJ2-6; a possible D gene is TRBD2 (5 bases). This CDR3 is 15 amino acids long. The germline V gene has CDR1 SQVTM and CDR2 ANQGSEA. V was clipped by 0 bases and J by 4 bases, with 10 bases between them. CDR3 nucleotide sequence: TGCAGCGTTGAAGATCGAGGGAACGGGGCCAACGTCCTGACTTTC. This sequence encodes CSVEDRGNGANVLTF.

The table lists this clonotype with many counts. The DNA of the CDR3 is TGTGCCAGCAGTTTCCAGGACAGCCGCTACGAGCAGTACTTC. Translation: CASSFQDSRYEQYF. The rearrangement links TRBV12-3 or TRBV12-4 to TRBJ2-7; TRBD1 might be the D (6 bases). There are 14 residues in the CDR3. Trimming removed 3 bases at V and 3 bases at J, with 12 bases between.

This clonotype came up many times. V usage is TRBV24-1 and J usage is TRBJ2-3; 7 bases match TRBD1. Germline assignment: CDR1 KGHDR and CDR2 SFDVKD. V lost 1 base to trimming and J lost 2 bases; unmatched junction nucleotides: 11. CDR3 length: 18 residues. Written as DNA, the CDR3 is TGTGCCACCAGTGATTTCAGCAAGGGGGCCCCCCCCACAGATACGCAGTATTTT. This gives the protein CATSDFSKGAPPTDTQYF.

The chain joins TRBV4-2 to TRBJ2-7; the D gene is possibly TRBD2 (6 bases). The CDR3 has 15 residues. V was pared by 0 bases and J by 2 bases, with 11 bases between. Germline lookup yields CDR1 LGHNA and CDR2 YNFKEQ. CDR3 in amino acids: CASSQDMRGTYEQYV. CDR3 in DNA: TGTGCCAGCAGCCAAGATATGCGGGGAACCTACGAGCAGTACGTC.

This chain uses TRBV6-1 with TRBJ2-7; D is unclear. The CDR3 has 12 residues. Germline V gene lookup returns CDR1 MNHNS and CDR2 SASEGT. The germline V and J ends were trimmed by 8 bases and 6 bases, with 14 bases remaining between them. The CDR3 sequence is CASSPLGFEQYV. The CDR3, as DNA: TGTGCCAGCTCCCCACTGGGATTCGAGCAGTACGTC.

This chain joins TRBV7-9 and TRBJ1-1; D not resolved. The CDR3 has 13 residues. V shed 4 bases and J shed 0 bases, with 6 bases lying between them. Germline assignment: CDR1 SEHNR and CDR2 FQNEAQ (reference sequence). The CDR3 DNA sequence: TGTGCCAGCAGCTCGATGATGAACACTGAAGCTTTCTTT. This sequence encodes CASSSMMNTEAFF.

This chain links TRBV29-1 with TRBJ2-3; D is ambiguous. Trimming took 1 base from V and 7 from J, leaving 6 bases between them. The length of the CDR3 is 11 residues. CDR1 and CDR2 (germline): SQVTM, ANQGSEA. The CDR3 loop is CSVEAPNTQYF. CDR3 nucleotide sequence: TGCAGCGTTGAAGCTCCGAATACGCAGTATTTT.

The V call is TRBV20-1, the J call TRBJ2-1; 7 bases fit TRBD2. Unmatched junction bases numbered 5, after V lost 5 bases and J lost 7 bases. The CDR3 has 12 amino acids. Germline V lookup: CDR1 DFQATT, CDR2 SNEGSKA (reference sequence). The CDR3 sequence: CSAAGEANEQFF. The CDR3 DNA reads as TGCAGTGCTGCGGGGGAGGCTAATGAGCAGTTCTTC.

The chain recombines TRBV6-5 with TRBJ1-1; possible D gene TRBD1, 5 bases. The CDR3 extends over 15 amino acids. Germline lookup yields CDR1 MNHEY and CDR2 SVGAGI. The V and J ends lost 2 bases and 1 base respectively, with 11 bases between them. The DNA of the CDR3 is TGTGCCAGCAGTTACGCGGGGGTCGGGAACACTGAAGCTTTCTTT. Protein: CASSYAGVGNTEAFF.

This chain uses TRBV11-2 with TRBJ2-3; D remains unclear. V gave up 3 bases and J gave up 1 base, with 8 bases separating them. The CDR3 consists of 14 residues. The germline gives CDR1 SGHAT, CDR2 FQNNGV. CDR3 DNA sequence: TGTGCCAGCAGCTTCTGGATGGGCACAGATACGCAGTATTTT. Amino acids: CASSFWMGTDTQYF.

The table lists this clonotype with a few counts. At one of its ends the junction is not consistent with the germline gene, which may arise from a read error. This chain uses TRBV29-1 with TRBJ2-1; tentatively, D is TRBD1 (5 bases). The CDR3 runs 14 residues. Germline V gene sequence: CDR1 SQVTM, CDR2 ANQGSEA. The DNA for the CDR3 is TGCAGCGTCGAAGGGGAATTTAGCTACAATGAGCAGTTCTTC. Protein product: CSVEGEFSYNEQFF.

This clonotype was seen at least ten times. The chain joins TRBV6-2 or TRBV6-3 to TRBJ2-6; D is ambiguous. CDR1 is MNHEY and CDR2 is SVGEGT in the germline V gene. The CDR3 loop spans 15 amino acids. The V gene lost 6 bases and the J gene lost 0 bases, with 9 bases spanning the gap. CDR3 DNA sequence: TGTGCCAGCAGATCCCGTCGCTCTGGGGCCAACGTCCTGACTTTC. It codes for CASRSRRSGANVLTF.

J is TRBJ2-1 and V is TRBV7-8; D is ambiguous. V gave up 1 base and J gave up 3 bases, with 13 bases separating them. This CDR3 is built from 16 residues. Germline V lookup: CDR1 SGHVS, CDR2 FQNEAQ. CDR3 DNA sequence: TGTGCCAGCAGCTTAGTCAATGGTCTGATCTACAATGAGCAGTTCTTC. Protein sequence: CASSLVNGLIYNEQFF. Full variable domain (missing parts from reference TRBV7-8 and TRBJ2-1): GAGVSQSPRYKVAKRGQDVALRCDPISGHVSLFWYQQALGQGPEFLTYFQNEAQLDKSGLPSDRFFAERPEGSVSTLKIQRTQQEDSAVYLCASSLVNGLIYNEQFFGPGTRLTVL.

The table lists this clonotype with a few counts. This chain joins TRBV6-1 and TRBJ2-4; TRBD2 is a possible D gene (5 bases). The CDR3 is made up of 11 amino acids. In germline, CDR1 is MNHNS, CDR2 SASEGT. V lost 5 bases to trimming and J lost 15 bases, with 14 bases between them. The CDR3 DNA is TGTGCCAGCAGTCTGACGGAGGTTCGGTACTTC. Translation gives CASSLTEVRYF.

In its sample, this clonotype was seen a few times. The J gene is TRBJ2-7, the V gene TRBV20-1, with D possibly matching TRBD1 (6 bases). The germline V gene has CDR1 DFQATT and CDR2 SNEGSKA (reference sequence). The V gene lost 3 bases and the J gene lost 0 bases, with 12 bases spanning the gap. This CDR3 has 14 amino acids. CDR3 sequence: CSARGTLSSYEQYF. CDR3 bases: TGCAGTGCTAGGGGGACACTGAGCTCCTACGAGCAGTACTTC.

This clonotype was seen at least ten times. The chain carries TRBV24-1 and TRBJ2-1; D unclear. CDR3 length equals 15 residues. Trimming took off 2 bases at V and 4 bases at J, with 11 bases between the two ends. The germline V gene encodes CDR1 KGHDR and CDR2 SFDVKD. The CDR3 region is CATSDSRTAYNEQFF. The DNA of the CDR3 is TGTGCCACCAGTGATTCCCGGACGGCATACAATGAGCAGTTCTTC.

V and J are TRBV20-1 and TRBJ1-5, with TRBD1 identical over 8 bases. This CDR3 comprises 13 residues. Germline V gives CDR1 DFQATT, CDR2 SNEGSKA (reference sequence). Unmatched junction bases numbered 5, after V lost 5 bases and J lost 5 bases. The CDR3 region is CSAPQGAHQPQHF. CDR3 DNA sequence: TGCAGTGCTCCTCAGGGGGCGCATCAGCCCCAGCATTTT.

The genes are TRBV6-5 and TRBJ1-1, with 7 bases aligning to TRBD1. CDR3 length: 14 amino acids. Germline V gives CDR1 MNHEY, CDR2 SVGAGI. V lost 5 bases and J lost 6; bases outside the gene matches: 9. The CDR3 sequence: CASSHPDRDSEAFF. The CDR3 DNA sequence: TGTGCCAGCAGTCACCCCGACAGGGACTCTGAAGCTTTCTTT.

This clonotype was counted only a few times. The rearrangement joins TRBV29-1 to TRBJ2-7; D is undetermined. Germline-derived CDR1 and CDR2 are SQVTM and ANQGSEA. This CDR3 has 14 amino acids. The V gene lost 1 base and the J gene lost 2 bases, with 12 bases spanning the gap. The CDR3: CSVEGSPATYEQYV. The DNA of the CDR3 is TGCAGCGTTGAAGGTTCTCCAGCTACCTACGAGCAGTACGTC.

The sample holds many counts of this clonotype. V gene TRBV2 combines with J gene TRBJ2-1; no clear D gene. The germline V gene encodes CDR1 SNHLY and CDR2 FYNNEI. The CDR3 covers 14 residues. Trimming stripped 6 bases from V and 7 bases from J, with 16 bases between. CDR3 residues: CASRSILDQNEQFF. In nucleotides, the CDR3 is TGTGCCAGCAGATCTATCCTGGACCAAAATGAGCAGTTCTTC. The full variable domain, rest sourced from reference TRBV2 and TRBJ2-1, is EPEVTQTPSHQVTQMGQEVILRCVPISNHLYFYWYRQILGQKVEFLVSFYNNEISEKSEIFDDQFSVERPDGSNFTLKIRSTKLEDSAMYFCASRSILDQNEQFFGPGTRLTVL.

The chain combines TRBV20-1 with TRBJ2-7, with D uncertain. The CDR3 totals 13 residues. V was pared by 6 bases and J by 1 base, with 13 bases between. In germline, CDR1 is DFQATT, CDR2 SNEGSKA (reference sequence). The CDR3 nucleotides read TGCAGTGCCGAGACAACCCAATCCTACGAGCAGTACGTC. Translated, it gives CSAETTQSYEQYV.

The CDR3 DNA is TGTGCCAGCAGTAGGCCGGGACTAGGCACAGATACGCAGTATTTT. This codes for CASSRPGLGTDTQYF. The genes are TRBV12-3 or TRBV12-4 and TRBJ2-3; 8 bases align to TRBD2. The CDR3 runs 15 residues. Trimming removed 5 bases from V and 1 base from J; junction bases left unmatched: 5.

This sequence joins TRBV21-1 and TRBJ1-2; TRBD1 is the table's D call, not checked against the DNA. TRBV21-1 is a known pseudogene. CDR3 length equals 12 residues. CDR3 amino acids: CASSKTGYGYTF. The CDR3 nucleotides are TGTGCCAGCAGCAAGACAGGGTATGGCTACACCTTC.

J is TRBJ1-5 and V is TRBV20-1, with 9 nucleotides matching TRBD1. V trimming: 3 bases; J trimming: 3 bases; junction bases outside the gene matches: 9. Germline V CDR1 and CDR2: DFQATT, SNEGSKA (reference sequence). The length of the CDR3 is 16 residues. The CDR3 sequence: CSARKGTGSPNQPQHF. The CDR3 DNA follows: TGCAGTGCTAGGAAAGGGACAGGGTCCCCCAATCAGCCCCAGCATTTT.

This clonotype was seen repeatedly, ten times or more. This chain links TRBV4-3 with TRBJ2-3, with TRBD2 matching over 8 bases. From germline, CDR1 is LGHNA and CDR2 YSLEER. The CDR3 length is 16 residues. The junction had 10 bases not matched to a gene; V was cut back by 1 base and J by 7 bases. CDR3 in amino acids: CASSQALAGGGNTQYF. Written as DNA, the CDR3 is TGCGCCAGCAGCCAAGCTTTGGCGGGGGGCGGAAATACGCAGTATTTT.

This clonotype was detected only a few times. The rearrangement links TRBV12-3 or TRBV12-4 to TRBJ1-2; D is unresolved. CDR3 length: 12 amino acids. Trimming cost V 8 bases and J 0 bases, with 7 bases left between them. In nucleotides, the CDR3 is TGTGCCAGCGCAGTTGCTAACTATGGCTACACCTTC. Translating gives CASAVANYGYTF.

Here the CDR3 DNA reads TGCGCCAGCAGCCCCCGGGACACGGGCTATGGCTACACCTTC. Its translation is CASSPRDTGYGYTF. This chain joins TRBV5-1 and TRBJ1-2; D perhaps matches TRBD1 (6 bases). In germline, CDR1 is SGHRS, CDR2 YFSETQ. The CDR3 is made up of 14 amino acids. The V end lost 4 bases, the J end lost 4 bases, and 14 bases lay between the germline ends.

This clonotype turned up a few times. This chain links TRBV20-1 with TRBJ1-5; D not resolved. V lost 6 bases, J lost 4 bases, and 10 bases lay in between. CDR1 and CDR2 from the germline V gene are DFQATT and SNEGSKA (reference sequence). This CDR3 comprises 12 residues. In DNA form, the CDR3 reads TGCAGTGCCCAGATCGGGAATCAGCCCCAGCATTTT. It is translated as CSAQIGNQPQHF.

This clonotype was picked up a small number of times. The V gene is TRBV7-9, the J gene TRBJ2-2; 8 positions agree with TRBD1. The V and J ends lost 3 bases and 1 base, in that order; junction bases with no gene match: 7. Germline lookup yields CDR1 SEHNR and CDR2 FQNEAQ (reference sequence). The CDR3 totals 17 residues. DNA for the CDR3: TGTGCCAGCAGCTTGGCGAGACAGGGGAGGAACACCGGGGAGCTGTTTTTT. Its translation: CASSLARQGRNTGELFF.